This TCR beta chain was captured by sequencing in a study of technical replicates of blood from a handful of donors. This clone appeared a few times. The table came from immunoSEQ multiplex PCR; TCRdb's copy has only in-frame clones and leaves some out. Of approximately 15,000 clones listed, over 70% are singletons. The germline V and J ends were trimmed by 10 bases and 2 bases, with 14 bases remaining between them. Germline values: CDR1 ENHRY, CDR2 SYGVKD. This CDR3 has 13 residues. Sequenced input: PBMCs. This sequence originates from a human donor in good health. V is TRBV10-3 and J is TRBJ2-5, with D unresolved. CDR3 coding DNA: TGTGCCACCGCGAGGAATGTACAAGAGACCCAGTACTTC. It specifies CATARNVQETQYF.